This T cell receptor (beta chain) is from a study of blood T cell repertoires in COVID-19. Overall study: Acute and convalescent COVID-19 specimens originated in the United States, Italy and Spain. Sample material is recorded as cDNA or gDNA derived from T cells, B-cell-depleted T cells, or PBMCs.

Per the original methods: Estimation of nucleated cell counts relied on the amplification of reference gene primers. Sequencing used immunoSEQ multiplex PCR; TCRdb keeps in-frame clones, though not all of them. V and J calls plus clone size are reproduced from that table; the DNA served to infer D and trimming. The table includes some 150,000 clones, 60% to 80% detected once. The germline CDR1 and CDR2 sequences are MDHEN and SYDVKM. Trimming took off 6 bases at V and 4 bases at J, with 15 bases between the two ends. The length of the CDR3 is 14 residues. This receptor was taken from a man aged 45 to 65 with active or convalescent COVID-19. The sample consisted of peripheral blood. The V call is TRBV28, the J call TRBJ1-1, with D unclear. CDR3 nucleotides: TGTGCCAGCAGCCTAGCGGGGTACGGCACTGAAGCTTTCTTT. Translation gives CASSLAGYGTEAFF.